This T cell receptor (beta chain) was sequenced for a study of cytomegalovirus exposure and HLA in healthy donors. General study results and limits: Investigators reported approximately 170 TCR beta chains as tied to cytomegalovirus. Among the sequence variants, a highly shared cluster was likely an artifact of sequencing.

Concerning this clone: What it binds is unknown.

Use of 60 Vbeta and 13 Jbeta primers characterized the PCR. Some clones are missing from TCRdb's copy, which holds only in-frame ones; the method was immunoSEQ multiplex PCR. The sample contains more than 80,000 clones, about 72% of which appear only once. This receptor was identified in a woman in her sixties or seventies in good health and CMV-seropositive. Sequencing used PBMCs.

CDR3 residues: CASSFFSGSADTQYF. The DNA of the CDR3 is TGCGCCAGCAGCTTTTTCAGCGGGAGCGCAGATACGCAGTATTTT. The chain carries TRBV5-1 and TRBJ2-3; 8 bases match TRBD2. J lost 4 bases, V lost 2 bases, and 6 bases had no gene match. CDR3 length equals 15 residues. CDR1 is SGHRS and CDR2 is YFSETQ in the germline V gene. Full variable domain (outside the CDR3, taken from reference TRBV5-1 and TRBJ2-3): KAGVTQTPRYLIKTRGQQVTLSCSPISGHRSVSWYQQTPGQGLQFLFEYFSETQRNKGNFPGRFSGRQFSNSRSEMNVSTLELGDSALYLCASSFFSGSADTQYFGPGTRLTVL.